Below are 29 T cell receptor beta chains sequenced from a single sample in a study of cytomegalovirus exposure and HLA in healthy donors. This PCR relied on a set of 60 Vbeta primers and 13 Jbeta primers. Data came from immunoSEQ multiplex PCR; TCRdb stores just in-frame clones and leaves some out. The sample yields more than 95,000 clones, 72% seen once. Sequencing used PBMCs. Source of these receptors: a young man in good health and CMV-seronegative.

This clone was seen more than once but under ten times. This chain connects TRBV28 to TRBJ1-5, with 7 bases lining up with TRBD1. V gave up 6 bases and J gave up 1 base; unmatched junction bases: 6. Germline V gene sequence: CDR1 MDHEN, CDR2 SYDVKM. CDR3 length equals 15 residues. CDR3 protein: CASRLGDSSNQPQHF. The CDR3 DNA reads TGTGCCAGCAGATTGGGGGACAGCAGCAATCAGCCCCAGCATTTT.

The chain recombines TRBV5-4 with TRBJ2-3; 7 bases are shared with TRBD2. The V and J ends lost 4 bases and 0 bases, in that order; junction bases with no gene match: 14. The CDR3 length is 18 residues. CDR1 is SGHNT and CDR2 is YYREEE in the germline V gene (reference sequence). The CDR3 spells CASSPASGARISTDTQYF. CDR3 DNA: TGTGCCAGCAGCCCAGCTAGCGGAGCTAGGATTAGCACAGATACGCAGTATTTT. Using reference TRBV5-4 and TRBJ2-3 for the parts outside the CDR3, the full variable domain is ETGVTQSPTHLIKTRGQQVTLRCSSQSGHNTVSWYQQALGQGPQFIFQYYREEENGRGNFPPRFSGLQFPNYSSELNVNALELDDSALYLCASSPASGARISTDTQYFGPGTRLTVL.

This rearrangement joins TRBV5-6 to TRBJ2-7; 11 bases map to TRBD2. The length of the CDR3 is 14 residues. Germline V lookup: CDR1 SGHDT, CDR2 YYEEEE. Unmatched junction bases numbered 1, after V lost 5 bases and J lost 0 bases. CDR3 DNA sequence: TGTGCCAGCAGTACTAGCGGGAGCTCCTACGAGCAGTACTTC. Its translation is CASSTSGSSYEQYF.

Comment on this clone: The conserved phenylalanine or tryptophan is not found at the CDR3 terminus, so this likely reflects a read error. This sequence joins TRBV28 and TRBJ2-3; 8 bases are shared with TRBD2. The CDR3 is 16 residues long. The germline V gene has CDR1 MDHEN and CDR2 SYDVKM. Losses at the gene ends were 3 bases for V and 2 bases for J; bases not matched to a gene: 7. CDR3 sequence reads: CASSFLSAGDTDTQYL. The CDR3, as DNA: TGTGCCAGCAGTTTCCTCTCAGCGGGGGACACAGATACGCAGTATCTT.

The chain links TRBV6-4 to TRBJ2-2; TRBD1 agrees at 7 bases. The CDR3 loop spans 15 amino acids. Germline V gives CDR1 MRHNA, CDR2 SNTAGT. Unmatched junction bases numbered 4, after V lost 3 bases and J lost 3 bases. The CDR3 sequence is CASSEQGWDTGELFF. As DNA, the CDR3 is TGTGCCAGCAGTGAACAGGGGTGGGACACCGGGGAGCTGTTTTTT.

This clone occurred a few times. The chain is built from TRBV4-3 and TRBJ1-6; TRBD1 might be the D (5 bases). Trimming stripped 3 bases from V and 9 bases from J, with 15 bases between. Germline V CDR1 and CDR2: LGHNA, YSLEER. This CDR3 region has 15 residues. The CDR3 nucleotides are TGCGCCAGCAGCCAGATTCTGACACAGGTTTCACCCCTCCACTTT. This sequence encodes CASSQILTQVSPLHF.

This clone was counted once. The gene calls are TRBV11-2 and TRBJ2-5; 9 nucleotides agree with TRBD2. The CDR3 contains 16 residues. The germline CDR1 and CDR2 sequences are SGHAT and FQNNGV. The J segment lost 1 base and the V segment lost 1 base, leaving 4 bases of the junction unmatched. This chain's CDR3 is CASSLGGRGGQETQYF. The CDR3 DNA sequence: TGTGCCAGCAGCTTAGGCGGGCGGGGGGGCCAAGAGACCCAGTACTTC.

The CDR3 nucleotides are TGTGCCAGCAGGCCAAATCCAGGGTTGAGTGGCTACACCTTC. It yields the protein CASRPNPGLSGYTF. The chain joins TRBV6-4 to TRBJ1-2; D is perhaps TRBD1 (5 bases). The germline gives CDR1 MRHNA, CDR2 SNTAGT. V was pared by 6 bases and J by 7 bases, with 18 bases between. This CDR3 comprises 14 residues.

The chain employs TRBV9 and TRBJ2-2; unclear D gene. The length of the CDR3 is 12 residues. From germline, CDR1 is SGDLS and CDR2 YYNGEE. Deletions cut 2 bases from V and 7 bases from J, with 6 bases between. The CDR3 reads CASSVPVGELFF. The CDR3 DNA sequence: TGTGCCAGCAGCGTCCCCGTCGGGGAGCTGTTTTTT.

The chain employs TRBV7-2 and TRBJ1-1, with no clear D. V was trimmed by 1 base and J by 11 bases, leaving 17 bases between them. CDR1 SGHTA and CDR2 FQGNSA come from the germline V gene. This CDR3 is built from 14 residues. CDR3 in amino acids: CASSLVTGKDDAFF. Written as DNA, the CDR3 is TGTGCCAGCAGCTTAGTGACGGGAAAGGATGACGCTTTCTTT.

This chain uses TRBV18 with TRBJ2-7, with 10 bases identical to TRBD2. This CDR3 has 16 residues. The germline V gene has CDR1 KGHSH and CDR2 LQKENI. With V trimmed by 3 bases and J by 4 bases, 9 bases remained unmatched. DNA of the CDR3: TGTGCCAGCTCACCTCGGGCTAGCGGGGGACTATACGAGCAGTACTTC. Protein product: CASSPRASGGLYEQYF.

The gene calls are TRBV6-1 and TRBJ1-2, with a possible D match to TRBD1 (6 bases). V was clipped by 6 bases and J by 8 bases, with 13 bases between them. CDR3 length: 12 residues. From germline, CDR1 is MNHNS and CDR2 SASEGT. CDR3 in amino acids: CASSARGYGYTF. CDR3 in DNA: TGTGCCAGCAGCGCCAGGGGATACGGCTACACCTTC.

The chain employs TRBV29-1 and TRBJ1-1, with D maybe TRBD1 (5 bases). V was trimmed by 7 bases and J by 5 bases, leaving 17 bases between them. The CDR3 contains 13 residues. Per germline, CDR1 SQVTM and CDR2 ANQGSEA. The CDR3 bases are TGCAGCGCCTGGGGGGTTCGGGGAACTGAAGCTTTCTTT. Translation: CSAWGVRGTEAFF.

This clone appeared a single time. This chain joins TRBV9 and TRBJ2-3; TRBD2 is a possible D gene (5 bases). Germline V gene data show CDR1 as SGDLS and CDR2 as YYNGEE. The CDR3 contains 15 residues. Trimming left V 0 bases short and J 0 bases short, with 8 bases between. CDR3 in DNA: TGTGCCAGCAGCGTAGTGGCGGGTAGCACAGATACGCAGTATTTT. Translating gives CASSVVAGSTDTQYF.

Here the CDR3 reads CASSLTGFDNSPLHF. For the CDR3, the DNA is TGTGCCAGCAGCTTAACGGGTTTCGATAATTCACCCCTCCACTTT. This chain links TRBV7-9 with TRBJ1-6; D is ambiguous. Germline-derived CDR1 and CDR2 are SEHNR and FQNEAQ (reference sequence). V gave up 2 bases and J gave up 5 bases, with 10 bases separating them. The CDR3 contains 15 residues.

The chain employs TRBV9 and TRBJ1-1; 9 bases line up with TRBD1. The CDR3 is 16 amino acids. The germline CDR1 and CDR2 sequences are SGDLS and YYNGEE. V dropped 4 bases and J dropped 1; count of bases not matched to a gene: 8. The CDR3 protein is CASSPPGQGKNTEAFF. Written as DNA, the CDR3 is TGTGCCAGCAGCCCCCCGGGACAGGGAAAGAACACTGAAGCTTTCTTT.

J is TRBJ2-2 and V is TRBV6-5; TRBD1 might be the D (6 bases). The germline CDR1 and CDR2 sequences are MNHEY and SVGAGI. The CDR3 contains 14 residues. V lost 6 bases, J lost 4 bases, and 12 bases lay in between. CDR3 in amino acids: CASRRGHITGELFF. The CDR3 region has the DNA TGTGCCAGCAGACGGGGACACATCACCGGGGAGCTGTTTTTT.

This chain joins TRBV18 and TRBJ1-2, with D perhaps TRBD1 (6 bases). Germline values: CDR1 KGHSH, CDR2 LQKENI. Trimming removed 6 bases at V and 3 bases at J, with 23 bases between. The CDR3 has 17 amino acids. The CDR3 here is CASSQQGAPSGDYGYTF. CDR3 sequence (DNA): TGTGCCAGCTCCCAACAGGGTGCACCGAGCGGCGACTATGGCTACACCTTC.

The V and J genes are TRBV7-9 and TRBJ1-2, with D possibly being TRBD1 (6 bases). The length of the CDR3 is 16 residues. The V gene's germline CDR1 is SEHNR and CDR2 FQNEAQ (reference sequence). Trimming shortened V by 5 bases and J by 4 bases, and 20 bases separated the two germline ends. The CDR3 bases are TGTGCCAGCAGCGGATTTTCCGGGACATTTCCCTATGGCTACACCTTC. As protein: CASSGFSGTFPYGYTF.

The CDR3 reads CASSRAGGLGTEAFF. CDR3 DNA: TGCGCCAGCAGCCGCGCTGGGGGCTTGGGCACTGAAGCTTTCTTT. This chain uses TRBV4-1 with TRBJ1-1; TRBD1 is a possible D gene (6 bases). This CDR3 spans 15 amino acids. CDR1 and CDR2 from the germline V gene are MGHRA and YSYEKL. V gave up 4 bases and J gave up 4 bases, with 16 bases separating them.

In DNA, the CDR3 is TGTGCCAGCAGCTTGGACAGGGGGTACACCGGGGAGCTGTTTTTT. Translation: CASSLDRGYTGELFF. V and J are TRBV5-4 and TRBJ2-2, with 8 bases aligning to TRBD1. V lost 0 bases, J lost 3 bases, and 1 base stayed unmatched. Germline values: CDR1 SGHNT, CDR2 YYREEE (reference sequence). This CDR3 comprises 15 residues.

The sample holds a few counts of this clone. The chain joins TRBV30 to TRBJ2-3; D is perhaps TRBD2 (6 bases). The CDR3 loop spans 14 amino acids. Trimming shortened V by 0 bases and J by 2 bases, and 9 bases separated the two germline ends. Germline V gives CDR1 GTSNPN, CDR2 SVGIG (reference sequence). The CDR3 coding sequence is TGTGCCTGGAGTGTGGGGGACTCCACAGATACGCAGTATTTT. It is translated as CAWSVGDSTDTQYF.

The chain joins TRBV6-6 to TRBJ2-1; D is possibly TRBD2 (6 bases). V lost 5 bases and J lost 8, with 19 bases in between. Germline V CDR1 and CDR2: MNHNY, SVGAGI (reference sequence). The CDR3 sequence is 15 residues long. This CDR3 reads CASSPTGGIFDEQFF. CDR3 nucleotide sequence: TGTGCCAGCAGTCCGACGGGCGGGATTTTCGATGAGCAGTTCTTC.

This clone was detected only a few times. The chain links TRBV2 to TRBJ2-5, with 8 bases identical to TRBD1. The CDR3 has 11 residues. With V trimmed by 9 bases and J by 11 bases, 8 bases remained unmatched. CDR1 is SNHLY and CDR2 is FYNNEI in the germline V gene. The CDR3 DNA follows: TGTGCCAGTGGACAGGGCGGGGAGCAGTACTTC. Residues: CASGQGGEQYF. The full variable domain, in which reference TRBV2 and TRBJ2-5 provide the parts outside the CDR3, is EPEVTQTPSHQVTQMGQEVILRCVPISNHLYFYWYRQILGQKVEFLVSFYNNEISEKSEIFDDQFSVERPDGSNFTLKIRSTKLEDSAMYFCASGQGGEQYFGPGTRLLVL.

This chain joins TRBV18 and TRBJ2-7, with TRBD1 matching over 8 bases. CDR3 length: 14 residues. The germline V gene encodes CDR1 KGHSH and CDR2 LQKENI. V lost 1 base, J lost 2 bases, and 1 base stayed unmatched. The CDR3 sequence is CASSPLTGAYEQYF. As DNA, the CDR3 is TGTGCCAGCTCACCACTGACAGGGGCCTACGAGCAGTACTTC.

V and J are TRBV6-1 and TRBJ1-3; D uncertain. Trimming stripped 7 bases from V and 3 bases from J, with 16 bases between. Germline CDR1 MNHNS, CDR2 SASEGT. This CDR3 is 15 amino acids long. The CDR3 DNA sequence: TGTGCCAGCAACTTATCGACGGGGTATGGAAACACCATATATTTT. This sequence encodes CASNLSTGYGNTIYF.

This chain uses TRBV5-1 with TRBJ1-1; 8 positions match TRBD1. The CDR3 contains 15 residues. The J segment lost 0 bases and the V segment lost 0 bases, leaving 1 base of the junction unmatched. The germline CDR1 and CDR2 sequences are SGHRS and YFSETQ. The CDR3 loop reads CASSLGQGMNTEAFF. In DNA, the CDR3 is TGCGCCAGCAGCTTGGGACAGGGGATGAACACTGAAGCTTTCTTT.

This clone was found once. The CDR3 region is CASSSHYRPGANVLTF. CDR3 nucleotide sequence: TGTGCCAGCAGCTCCCACTATCGCCCTGGGGCCAACGTCCTGACTTTC. The chain joins TRBV27 to TRBJ2-6; D unresolved. The V end was cut by 6 bases, the J end by 2 bases, with 14 bases between. Germline lookup yields CDR1 MNHEY and CDR2 SMNVEV (reference sequence). The CDR3 spans 16 residues. The full variable domain, in which reference TRBV27 and TRBJ2-6 provide the parts outside the CDR3, is EAQVTQNPRYLITVTGKKLTVTCSQNMNHEYMSWYRQDPGLGLRQIYYSMNVEVTDKGDVPEGYKVSRKEKRNFPLILESPSPNQTSLYFCASSSHYRPGANVLTFGAGSRLTVL.

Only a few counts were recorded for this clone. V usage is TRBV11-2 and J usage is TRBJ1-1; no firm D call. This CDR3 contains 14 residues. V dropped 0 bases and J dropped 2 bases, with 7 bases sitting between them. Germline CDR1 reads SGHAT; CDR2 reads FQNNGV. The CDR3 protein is CASSLETRNTEAFF. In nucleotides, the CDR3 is TGTGCCAGCAGCTTAGAGACTAGAAACACTGAAGCTTTCTTT.